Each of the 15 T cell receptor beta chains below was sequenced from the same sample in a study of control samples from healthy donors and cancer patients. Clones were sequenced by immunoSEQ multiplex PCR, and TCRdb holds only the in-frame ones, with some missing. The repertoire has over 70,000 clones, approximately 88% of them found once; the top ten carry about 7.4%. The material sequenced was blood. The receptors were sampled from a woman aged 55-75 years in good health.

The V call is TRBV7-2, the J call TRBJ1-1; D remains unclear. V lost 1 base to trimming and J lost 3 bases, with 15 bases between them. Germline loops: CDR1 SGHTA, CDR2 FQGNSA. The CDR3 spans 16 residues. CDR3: CASSLVSSPPYTEAFF. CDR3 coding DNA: TGTGCCAGCAGCTTAGTAAGTAGTCCGCCGTACACTGAAGCTTTCTTT.

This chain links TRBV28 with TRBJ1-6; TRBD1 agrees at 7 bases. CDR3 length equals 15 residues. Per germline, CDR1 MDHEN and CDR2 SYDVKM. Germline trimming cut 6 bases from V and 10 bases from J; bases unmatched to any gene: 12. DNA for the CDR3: TGTGCCAGCAGGGAGGGGGCTGTCGGTTGGTCACCCCTCCACTTT. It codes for CASREGAVGWSPLHF.

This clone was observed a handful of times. Here the CDR3 reads CASSLGWGMNTEAFF. The CDR3 DNA follows: TGCGCCAGCAGCTTGGGTTGGGGAATGAACACTGAAGCTTTCTTT. The chain is built from TRBV5-1 and TRBJ1-1; D is unclear. This CDR3 comprises 15 residues. V was pared by 0 bases and J by 0 bases, with 9 bases between. Looked up from germline, CDR1 is SGHRS and CDR2 is YFSETQ.

CDR3 bases: TGTGCCAGCGAATGGACAGGGGGCAATCAGCCCCAGCATTTT. Protein product: CASEWTGGNQPQHF. This chain uses TRBV28 with TRBJ1-5; 9 bases line up with TRBD1. V was pared by 8 bases and J by 2 bases, with 4 bases of the junction left unmatched. This CDR3 contains 14 residues. The germline V gene has CDR1 MDHEN and CDR2 SYDVKM.

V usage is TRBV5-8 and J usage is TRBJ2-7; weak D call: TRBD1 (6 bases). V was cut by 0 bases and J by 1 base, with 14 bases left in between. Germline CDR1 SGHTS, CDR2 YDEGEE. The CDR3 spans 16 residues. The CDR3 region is CASSLGGRRGSYEQYF. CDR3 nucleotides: TGTGCCAGCAGCTTGGGGGGGCGAAGAGGGTCCTACGAGCAGTACTTC.

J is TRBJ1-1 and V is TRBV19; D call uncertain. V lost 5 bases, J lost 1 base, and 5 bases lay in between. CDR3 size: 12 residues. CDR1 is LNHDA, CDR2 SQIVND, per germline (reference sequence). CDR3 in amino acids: CASSDPNTEAFF. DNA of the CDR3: TGTGCCAGTAGTGATCCGAACACTGAAGCTTTCTTT.

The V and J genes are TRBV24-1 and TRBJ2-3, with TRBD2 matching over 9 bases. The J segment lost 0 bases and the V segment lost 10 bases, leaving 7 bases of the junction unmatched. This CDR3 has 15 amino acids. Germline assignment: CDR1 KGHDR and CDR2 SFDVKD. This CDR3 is CATAPAGGSTDTQYF. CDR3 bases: TGTGCCACAGCGCCGGCGGGGGGGAGCACAGATACGCAGTATTTT.

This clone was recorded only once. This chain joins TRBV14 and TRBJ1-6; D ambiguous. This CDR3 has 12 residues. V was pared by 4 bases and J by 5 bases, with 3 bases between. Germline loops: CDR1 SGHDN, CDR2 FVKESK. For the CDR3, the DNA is TGTGCCAGCAGCCGGAATAATTCACCCCTCCACTTT. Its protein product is CASSRNNSPLHF.

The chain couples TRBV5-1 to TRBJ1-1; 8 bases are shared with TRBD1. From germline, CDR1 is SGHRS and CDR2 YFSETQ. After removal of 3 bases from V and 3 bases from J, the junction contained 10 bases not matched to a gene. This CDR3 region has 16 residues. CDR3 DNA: TGCGCCAGCAGCTGGGGGACAGGAGGAGTTCACACTGAAGCTTTCTTT. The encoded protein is CASSWGTGGVHTEAFF. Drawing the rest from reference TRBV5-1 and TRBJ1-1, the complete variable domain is KAGVTQTPRYLIKTRGQQVTLSCSPISGHRSVSWYQQTPGQGLQFLFEYFSETQRNKGNFPGRFSGRQFSNSRSEMNVSTLELGDSALYLCASSWGTGGVHTEAFFGQGTRLTVV.

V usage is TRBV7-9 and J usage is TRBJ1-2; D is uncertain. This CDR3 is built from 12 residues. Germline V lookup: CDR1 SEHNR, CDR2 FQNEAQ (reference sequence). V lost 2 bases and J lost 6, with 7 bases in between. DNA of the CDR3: TGTGCCAGCAGCTTAAAGGCCCATGGCTACACCTTC. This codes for CASSLKAHGYTF.

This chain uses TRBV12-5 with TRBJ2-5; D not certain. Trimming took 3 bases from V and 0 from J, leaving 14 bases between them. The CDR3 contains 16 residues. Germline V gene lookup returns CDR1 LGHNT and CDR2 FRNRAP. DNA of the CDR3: TGTGCTAGTGGTTTTTTTTCCGGACCTTACCAAGAGACCCAGTACTTC. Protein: CASGFFSGPYQETQYF.

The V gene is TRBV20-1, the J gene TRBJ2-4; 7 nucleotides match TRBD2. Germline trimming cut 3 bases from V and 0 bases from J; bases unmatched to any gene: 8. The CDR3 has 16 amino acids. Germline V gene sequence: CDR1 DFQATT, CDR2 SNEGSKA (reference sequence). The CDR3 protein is CSASFPGGRAKNIQYF. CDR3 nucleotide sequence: TGCAGTGCTAGTTTCCCGGGGGGACGAGCCAAAAACATTCAGTACTTC.

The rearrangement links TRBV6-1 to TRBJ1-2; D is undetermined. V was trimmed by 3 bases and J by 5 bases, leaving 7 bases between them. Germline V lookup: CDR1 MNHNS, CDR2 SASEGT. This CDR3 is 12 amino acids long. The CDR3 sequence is CASSDTVYGYTF. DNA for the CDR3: TGTGCCAGCAGTGACACAGTGTATGGCTACACCTTC.

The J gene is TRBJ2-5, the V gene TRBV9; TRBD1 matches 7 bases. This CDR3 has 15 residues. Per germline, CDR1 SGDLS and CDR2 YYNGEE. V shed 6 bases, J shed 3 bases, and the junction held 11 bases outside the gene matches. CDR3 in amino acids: CASTSSTQGEETQYF. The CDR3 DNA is TGTGCCAGCACGTCGTCAACGCAGGGGGAAGAGACCCAGTACTTC.

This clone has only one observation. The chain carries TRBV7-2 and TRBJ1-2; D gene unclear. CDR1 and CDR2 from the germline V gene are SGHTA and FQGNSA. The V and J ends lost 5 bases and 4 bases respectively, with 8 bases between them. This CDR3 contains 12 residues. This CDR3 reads CASSPRIYGYTF. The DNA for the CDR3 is TGTGCCAGCAGCCCCCGGATCTATGGCTACACCTTC.